Listed here are 5 T cell receptor beta chains from one sample, sequenced in a study of blood T cell repertoires in COVID-19. Assay: immunoSEQ multiplex PCR; the TCRdb copy retains only in-frame clones and omits some. Of some 250,000 clones listed, 88% are singletons. The sample taken for sequencing was peripheral blood. The source of these receptors is a middle-aged woman who had recovered from COVID-19.

This chain links TRBV11-3 with TRBJ1-1, with D uncertain. Germline loops: CDR1 SGHNT, CDR2 YENEEA. This CDR3 is 14 amino acids long. V was shortened by 6 bases and J by 7 bases, with 18 bases between the two germline ends. CDR3 sequence reads: CASSLTQARGEAFF. The DNA of the CDR3 is TGTGCCAGCAGTCTCACCCAGGCCCGGGGTGAAGCTTTCTTT.

This chain links TRBV2 with TRBJ2-5, with 7 bases lining up with TRBD1. The ends lost 4 bases at V and 5 bases at J; junction bases unmatched: 7. Per germline, CDR1 SNHLY and CDR2 FYNNEI. This CDR3 region has 14 residues. The chain's CDR3 is CASSVRGSGETQYF. As DNA, the CDR3 is TGTGCCAGCAGTGTCAGGGGGTCCGGGGAGACCCAGTACTTC.

This chain uses TRBV6-2 or TRBV6-3 with TRBJ2-1; 10 bases line up with TRBD2. Unmatched junction bases numbered 10, after V lost 4 bases and J lost 10 bases. The CDR3 has 15 residues. Germline V lookup: CDR1 MNHEY, CDR2 SVGEGT. Here the CDR3 DNA reads TGTGCCAGCAGTTGGCGGGCTAGCGGGAGCGGAGAGCAGTTCTTC. Its translation is CASSWRASGSGEQFF.

J is TRBJ2-7 and V is TRBV18; 7 bases are a match to TRBD2. J was trimmed by 3 bases and V by 3 bases; bases with no gene match: 5. The germline V gene encodes CDR1 KGHSH and CDR2 LQKENI. The length of the CDR3 is 14 residues. The CDR3: CASSPGGSVYEQYV. As DNA, the CDR3 is TGTGCCAGCTCACCGGGGGGGTCCGTCTACGAGCAGTACGTC.

The chain has TRBV12-2 and TRBJ2-2; the table's D call TRBD1 went unverified against the DNA. TRBV12-2 represents a pseudogene. This CDR3 region has 12 residues. The CDR3 DNA sequence: TGTGCAAGTCGCCCTCGGACAGGGGAGCTGTTTTTT. Protein product: CASRPRTGELFF.